The entry below describes one T cell receptor (beta chain). Its antigen is undetermined. The source of the sample is a study of cytomegalovirus exposure and HLA in healthy donors. Study-wide findings and caveats: Most of the CMV-associated TCR beta chains (in a later analysis) appeared to be HLA-restricted.

Germline values: CDR1 MDHEN, CDR2 SYDVKM. The CDR3 loop spans 16 amino acids. Trimming took off 3 bases at V and 0 bases at J, with 14 bases between the two ends. This PCR relied on a set of 60 Vbeta primers and 13 Jbeta primers. The repertoire was sequenced with immunoSEQ multiplex PCR; TCRdb's copy has only in-frame clones and lacks some. The sample contains about 140,000 clones, about 80% of which appear only once. The clonotype originates from a woman aged 60-75 years in good health and CMV-seropositive. The sequenced sample was PBMCs. The chain joins TRBV28 to TRBJ1-1; D is unclear. DNA for the CDR3: TGTGCCAGCAGTTTTCCGCTAGCACCGATGAACACTGAAGCTTTCTTT. Amino acids: CASSFPLAPMNTEAFF.